This paragraph covers one T cell receptor beta chain sequence. What it recognizes is unknown. Germline lookup yields CDR1 SNHLY and CDR2 FYNNEI. This CDR3 is built from 17 residues. The V end was cut by 4 bases, the J end by 2 bases, with 18 bases between. Patients had blood sampled at baseline and again on cycle 4 day 1 and cycle 7 day 1. This specimen comes from a study of OX40 agonist ivuxolimab in advanced cancers. Study at large: The dose of intravenous ivuxolimab that patients received every 2 weeks ranged from 0.01 to 10 mg/kg.

Produced via immunoSEQ multiplex PCR; TCRdb's table is partial and in-frame only. Of some 80,000 clones in the sample, 86% were seen once. Study conclusions and caveats: Clonal expansion was seen in CD4+ and CD8+ blood T cells by week 6 at 0.1 to 3.0 mg/kg. Mean expanded clone counts were higher in CD8+ than CD4+ T cells.

Sequenced here: CD4+ or CD8+ T cells sorted from blood, sampled in a trial of the OX40 agonist ivuxolimab. V is TRBV2 and J is TRBJ1-3; D may be TRBD1 (5 bases). This sequence was found in an adult with an advanced solid tumor such as melanoma, head and neck, liver or kidney cancer. The CDR3 is CASSGRRGGETGNTIYF. The CDR3 DNA is TGTGCCAGCAGTGGGAGGCGGGGGGGTGAAACTGGAAACACCATATATTTT.